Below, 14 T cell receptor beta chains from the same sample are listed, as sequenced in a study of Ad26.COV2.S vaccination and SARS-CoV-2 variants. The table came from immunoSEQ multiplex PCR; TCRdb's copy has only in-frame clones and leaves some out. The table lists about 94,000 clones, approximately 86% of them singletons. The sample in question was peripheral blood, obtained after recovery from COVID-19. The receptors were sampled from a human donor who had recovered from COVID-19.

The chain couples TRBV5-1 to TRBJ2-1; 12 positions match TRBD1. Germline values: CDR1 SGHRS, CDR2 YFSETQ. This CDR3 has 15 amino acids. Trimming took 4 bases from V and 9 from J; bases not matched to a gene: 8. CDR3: CASSPGQGAEGEQFF. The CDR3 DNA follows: TGCGCCAGCAGCCCGGGACAGGGGGCTGAGGGTGAGCAGTTCTTC.

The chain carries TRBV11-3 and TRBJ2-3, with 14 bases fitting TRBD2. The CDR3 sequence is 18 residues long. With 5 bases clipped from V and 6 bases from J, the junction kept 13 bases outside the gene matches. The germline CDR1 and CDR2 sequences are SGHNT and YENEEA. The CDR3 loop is CASSRGLAGGQTRDTQYF. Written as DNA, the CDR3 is TGTGCCAGCAGCCGCGGACTAGCGGGAGGCCAAACCAGGGATACGCAGTATTTT.

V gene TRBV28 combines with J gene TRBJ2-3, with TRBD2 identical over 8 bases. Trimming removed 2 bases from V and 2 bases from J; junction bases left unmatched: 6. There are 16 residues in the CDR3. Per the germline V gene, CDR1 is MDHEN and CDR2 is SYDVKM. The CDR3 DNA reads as TGTGCCAGCAGTTTACCGGAGACTAGCGACACAGATACGCAGTATTTT. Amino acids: CASSLPETSDTDTQYF.

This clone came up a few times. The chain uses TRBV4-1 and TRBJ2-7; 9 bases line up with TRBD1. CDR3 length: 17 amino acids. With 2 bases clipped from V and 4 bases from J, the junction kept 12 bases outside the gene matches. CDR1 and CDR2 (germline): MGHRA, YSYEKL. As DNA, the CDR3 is TGCGCCAGCAGCCAATCACCCTCGGGACAGGGCAGGTACGAGCAGTACTTC. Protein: CASSQSPSGQGRYEQYF.

The CDR3 coding sequence is TGTGCCACCAGCAGAGCGGGACAGAACCATCTCTATGGCTACACCTTC. It yields the protein CATSRAGQNHLYGYTF. The V and J genes are TRBV15 and TRBJ1-2; 7 positions agree with TRBD1. The V segment lost 1 base and the J segment 4 bases; nucleotides outside the gene matches: 9. Germline CDR1 LNHNV, CDR2 YYDKDF (reference sequence). The CDR3 consists of 16 residues.

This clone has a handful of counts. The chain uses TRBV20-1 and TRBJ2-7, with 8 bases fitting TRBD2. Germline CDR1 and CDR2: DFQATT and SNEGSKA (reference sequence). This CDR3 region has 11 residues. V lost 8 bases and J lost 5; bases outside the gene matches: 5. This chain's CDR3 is CSSTSVHEQYF. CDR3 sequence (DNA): TGCAGTTCGACTAGCGTACACGAGCAGTACTTC.

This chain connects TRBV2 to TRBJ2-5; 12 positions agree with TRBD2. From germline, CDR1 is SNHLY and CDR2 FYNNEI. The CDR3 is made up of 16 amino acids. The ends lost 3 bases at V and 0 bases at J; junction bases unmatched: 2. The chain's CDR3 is CASSDGTSGYQETQYF. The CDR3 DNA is TGTGCCAGCAGTGATGGGACTAGCGGGTACCAAGAGACCCAGTACTTC. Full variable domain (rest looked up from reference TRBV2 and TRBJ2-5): EPEVTQTPSHQVTQMGQEVILRCVPISNHLYFYWYRQILGQKVEFLVSFYNNEISEKSEIFDDQFSVERPDGSNFTLKIRSTKLEDSAMYFCASSDGTSGYQETQYFGPGTRLLVL.

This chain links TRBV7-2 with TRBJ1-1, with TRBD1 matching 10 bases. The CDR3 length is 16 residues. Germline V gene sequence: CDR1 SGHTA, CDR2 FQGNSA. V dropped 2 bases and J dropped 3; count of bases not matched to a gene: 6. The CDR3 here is CASSLSTTGGHTEAFF. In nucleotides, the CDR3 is TGTGCCAGCAGCTTATCCACGACAGGGGGCCACACTGAAGCTTTCTTT.

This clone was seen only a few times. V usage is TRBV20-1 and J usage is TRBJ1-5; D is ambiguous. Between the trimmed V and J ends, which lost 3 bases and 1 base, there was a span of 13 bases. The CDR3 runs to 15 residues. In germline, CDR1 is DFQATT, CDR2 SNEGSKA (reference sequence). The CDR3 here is CSASREARSNQPQHF. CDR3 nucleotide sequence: TGCAGTGCTAGTAGAGAGGCTCGGAGCAATCAGCCCCAGCATTTT.

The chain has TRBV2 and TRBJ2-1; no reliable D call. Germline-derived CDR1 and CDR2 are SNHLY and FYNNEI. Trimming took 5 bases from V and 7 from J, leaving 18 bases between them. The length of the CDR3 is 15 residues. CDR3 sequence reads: CASSLGQPNLNEQFF. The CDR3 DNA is TGTGCCAGCAGTTTAGGGCAGCCGAATTTAAATGAGCAGTTCTTC.

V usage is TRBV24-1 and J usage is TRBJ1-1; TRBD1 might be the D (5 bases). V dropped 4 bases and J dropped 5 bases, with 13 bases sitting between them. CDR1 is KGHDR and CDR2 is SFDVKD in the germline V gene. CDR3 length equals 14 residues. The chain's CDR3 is CATSDSGKVTEAFF. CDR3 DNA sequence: TGTGCCACCAGTGACTCAGGGAAAGTAACTGAAGCTTTCTTT.

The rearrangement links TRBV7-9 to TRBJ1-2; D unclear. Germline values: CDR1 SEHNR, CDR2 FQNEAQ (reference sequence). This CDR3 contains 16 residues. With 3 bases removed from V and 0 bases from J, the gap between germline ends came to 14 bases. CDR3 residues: CASSFTLDGSNYGYTF. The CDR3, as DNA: TGTGCCAGCAGCTTCACCCTGGACGGGTCTAACTATGGCTACACCTTC.

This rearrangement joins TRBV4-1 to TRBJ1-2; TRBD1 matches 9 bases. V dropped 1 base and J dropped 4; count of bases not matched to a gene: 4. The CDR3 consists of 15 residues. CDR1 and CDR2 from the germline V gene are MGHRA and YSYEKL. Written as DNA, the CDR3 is TGCGCCAGCAGCCAAGTTTCGACAGGGGGCTATGGCTACACCTTC. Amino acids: CASSQVSTGGYGYTF.

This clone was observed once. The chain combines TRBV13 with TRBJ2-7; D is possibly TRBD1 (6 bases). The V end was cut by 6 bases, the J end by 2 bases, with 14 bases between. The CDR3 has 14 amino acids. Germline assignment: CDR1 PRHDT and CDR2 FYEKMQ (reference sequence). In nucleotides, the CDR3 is TGTGCCAGCAGTGAGGCAGGGGACACCTACGAGCAGTACTTC. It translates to CASSEAGDTYEQYF.